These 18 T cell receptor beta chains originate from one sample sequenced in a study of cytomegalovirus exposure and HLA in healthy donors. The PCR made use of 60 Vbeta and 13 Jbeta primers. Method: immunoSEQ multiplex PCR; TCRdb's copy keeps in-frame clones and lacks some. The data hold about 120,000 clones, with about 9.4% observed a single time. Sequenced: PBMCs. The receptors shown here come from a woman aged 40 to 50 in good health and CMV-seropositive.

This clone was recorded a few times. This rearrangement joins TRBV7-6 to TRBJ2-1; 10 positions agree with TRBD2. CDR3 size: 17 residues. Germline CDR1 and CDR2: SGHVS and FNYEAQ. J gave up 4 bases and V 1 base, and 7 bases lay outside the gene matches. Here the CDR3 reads CASSLGSASGGYNEQFF. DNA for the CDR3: TGTGCCAGCAGCTTAGGATCTGCTAGCGGGGGTTACAATGAGCAGTTCTTC.

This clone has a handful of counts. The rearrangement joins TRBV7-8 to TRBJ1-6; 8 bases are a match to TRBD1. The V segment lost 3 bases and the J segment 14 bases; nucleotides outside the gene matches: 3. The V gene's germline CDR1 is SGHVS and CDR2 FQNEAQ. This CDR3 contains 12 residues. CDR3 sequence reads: CASSLTGDTLHF. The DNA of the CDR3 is TGTGCCAGCAGCTTGACAGGGGATACCCTCCACTTT. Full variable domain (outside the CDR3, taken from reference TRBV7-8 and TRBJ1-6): GAGVSQSPRYKVAKRGQDVALRCDPISGHVSLFWYQQALGQGPEFLTYFQNEAQLDKSGLPSDRFFAERPEGSVSTLKIQRTQQEDSAVYLCASSLTGDTLHFGNGTRLTVT.

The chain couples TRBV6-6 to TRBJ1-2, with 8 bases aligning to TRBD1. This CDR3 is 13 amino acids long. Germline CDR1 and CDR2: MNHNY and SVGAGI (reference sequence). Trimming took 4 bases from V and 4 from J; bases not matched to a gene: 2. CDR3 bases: TGTGCCAGCAGTTCGACAGGGGCCTATGGCTACACCTTC. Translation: CASSSTGAYGYTF.

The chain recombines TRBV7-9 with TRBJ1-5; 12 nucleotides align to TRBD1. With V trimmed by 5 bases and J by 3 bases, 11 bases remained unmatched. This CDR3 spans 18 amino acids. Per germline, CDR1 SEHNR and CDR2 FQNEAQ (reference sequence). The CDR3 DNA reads TGTGCCAGCAGCCATTCACCCGGGACAGGGGGCCTCAATCAGCCCCAGCATTTT. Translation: CASSHSPGTGGLNQPQHF.

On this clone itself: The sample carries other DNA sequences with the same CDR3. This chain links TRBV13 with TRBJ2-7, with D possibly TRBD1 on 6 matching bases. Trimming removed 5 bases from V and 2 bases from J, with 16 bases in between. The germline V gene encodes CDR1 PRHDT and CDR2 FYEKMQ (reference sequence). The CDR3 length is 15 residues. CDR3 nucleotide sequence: TGTGCCAGCAGCCCCCCTCCGGACAGACCCTACGAGCAGTACTTC. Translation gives CASSPPPDRPYEQYF.

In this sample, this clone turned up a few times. The CDR3 here is CAWSVVAGGTTEAFF. The CDR3 DNA reads TGTGCCTGGAGTGTAGTGGCTGGGGGGACCACTGAAGCTTTCTTT. This sequence joins TRBV30 and TRBJ1-1; tentatively, D is TRBD1 (5 bases). CDR3 length: 15 residues. From germline, CDR1 is GTSNPN and CDR2 SVGIG (reference sequence). V was clipped by 0 bases and J by 4 bases, with 15 bases between them.

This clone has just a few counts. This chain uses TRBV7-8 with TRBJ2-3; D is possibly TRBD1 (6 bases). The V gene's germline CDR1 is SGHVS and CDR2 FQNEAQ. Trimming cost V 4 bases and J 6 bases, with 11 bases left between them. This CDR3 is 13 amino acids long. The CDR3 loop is CASSWGRADTQYF. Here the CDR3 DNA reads TGTGCCAGCAGCTGGGGGCGGGCGGATACGCAGTATTTT.

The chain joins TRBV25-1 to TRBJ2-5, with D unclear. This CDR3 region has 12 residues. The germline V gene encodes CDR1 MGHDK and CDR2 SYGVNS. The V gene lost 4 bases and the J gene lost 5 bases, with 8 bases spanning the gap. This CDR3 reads CASSGSGETQYF. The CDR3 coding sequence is TGTGCCAGCAGTGGCTCCGGGGAGACCCAGTACTTC.

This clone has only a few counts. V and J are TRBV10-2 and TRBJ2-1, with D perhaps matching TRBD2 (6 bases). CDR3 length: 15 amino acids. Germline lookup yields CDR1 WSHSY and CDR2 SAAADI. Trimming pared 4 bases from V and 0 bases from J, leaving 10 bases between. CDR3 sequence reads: CASSVDGSSYNEQFF. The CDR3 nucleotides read TGCGCCAGCAGTGTCGACGGGAGCTCCTACAATGAGCAGTTCTTC.

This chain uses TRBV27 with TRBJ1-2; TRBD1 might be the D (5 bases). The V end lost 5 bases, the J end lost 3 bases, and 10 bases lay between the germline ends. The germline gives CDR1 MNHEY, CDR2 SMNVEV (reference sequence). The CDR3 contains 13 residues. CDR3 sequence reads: CASSQGGDYGYTF. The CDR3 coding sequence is TGTGCCAGCAGTCAGGGAGGGGACTATGGCTACACCTTC.

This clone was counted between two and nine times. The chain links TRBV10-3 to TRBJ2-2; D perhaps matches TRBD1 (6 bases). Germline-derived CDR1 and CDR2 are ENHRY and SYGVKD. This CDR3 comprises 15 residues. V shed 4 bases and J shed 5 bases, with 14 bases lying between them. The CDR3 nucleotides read TGTGCCATCAGTGCAGATTCAGGGGAGACCGGGGAGCTGTTTTTT. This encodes CAISADSGETGELFF.

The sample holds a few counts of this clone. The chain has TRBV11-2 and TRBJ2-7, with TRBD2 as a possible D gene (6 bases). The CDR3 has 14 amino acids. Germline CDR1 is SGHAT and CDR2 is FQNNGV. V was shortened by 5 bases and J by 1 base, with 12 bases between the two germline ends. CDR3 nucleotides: TGTGCCAGCAGCCACGGAGGGACTTCCTACGAGCAGTACTTC. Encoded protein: CASSHGGTSYEQYF.

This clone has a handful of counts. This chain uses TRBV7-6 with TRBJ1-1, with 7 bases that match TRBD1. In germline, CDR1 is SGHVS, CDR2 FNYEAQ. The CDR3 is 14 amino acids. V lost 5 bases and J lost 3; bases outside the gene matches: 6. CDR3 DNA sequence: TGTGCCAGCAGCCAATCGACAGGGTACACTGAAGCTTTCTTT. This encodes CASSQSTGYTEAFF.

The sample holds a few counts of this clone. The CDR3 coding sequence is TGTGCCAGCAGCTTGGGTTATCCGGGCAGGGCAGGACTAAACACTGAAGCTTTCTTT. Protein product: CASSLGYPGRAGLNTEAFF. This chain connects TRBV5-5 to TRBJ1-1, with a possible D match to TRBD1 (5 bases). Germline CDR1 and CDR2: SGHKS and YYEKEE (reference sequence). The CDR3 sequence is 19 residues long. Trimming removed 0 bases from V and 2 bases from J, with 23 bases in between. Using reference TRBV5-5 and TRBJ1-1 for the parts outside the CDR3, the full variable domain is DAGVTQSPTHLIKTRGQQVTLRCSPISGHKSVSWYQQVLGQGPQFIFQYYEKEERGRGNFPDRFSARQFPNYSSELNVNALLLGDSALYLCASSLGYPGRAGLNTEAFFGQGTRLTVV.

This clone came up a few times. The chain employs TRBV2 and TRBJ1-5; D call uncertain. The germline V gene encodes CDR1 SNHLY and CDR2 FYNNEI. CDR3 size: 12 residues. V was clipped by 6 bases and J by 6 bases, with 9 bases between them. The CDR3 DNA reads TGTGCCAGCAGGGGCTTTGGTCAGCCCCAGCATTTT. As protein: CASRGFGQPQHF. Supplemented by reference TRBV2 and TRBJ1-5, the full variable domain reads EPEVTQTPSHQVTQMGQEVILRCVPISNHLYFYWYRQILGQKVEFLVSFYNNEISEKSEIFDDQFSVERPDGSNFTLKIRSTKLEDSAMYFCASRGFGQPQHFGDGTRLSIL.

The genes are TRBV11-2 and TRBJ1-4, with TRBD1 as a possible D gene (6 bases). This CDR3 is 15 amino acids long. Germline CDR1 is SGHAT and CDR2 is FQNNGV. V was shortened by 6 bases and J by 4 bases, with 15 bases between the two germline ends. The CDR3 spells CASREGQSYNEKLFF. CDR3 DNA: TGTGCCAGCAGGGAAGGACAGTCCTATAATGAAAAACTGTTTTTT.

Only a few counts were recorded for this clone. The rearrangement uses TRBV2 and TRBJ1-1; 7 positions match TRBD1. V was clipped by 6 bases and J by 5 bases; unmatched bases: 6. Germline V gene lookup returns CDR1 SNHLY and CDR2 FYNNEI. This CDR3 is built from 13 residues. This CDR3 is CASSADRETEAFF. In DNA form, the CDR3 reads TGTGCCAGCAGCGCCGACAGGGAAACTGAAGCTTTCTTT.

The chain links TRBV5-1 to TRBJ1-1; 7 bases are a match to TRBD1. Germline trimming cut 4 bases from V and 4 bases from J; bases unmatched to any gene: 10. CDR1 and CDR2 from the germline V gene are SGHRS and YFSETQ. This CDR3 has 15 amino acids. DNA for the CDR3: TGCGCCAGCAGCCCCCTACAGGGGAAGGGCACTGAAGCTTTCTTT. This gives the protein CASSPLQGKGTEAFF.